Presented here are 30 T cell receptor beta chains from one specimen sequenced in a study of vaccination and CD4 T cells after COVID-19. Their recognized antigens are unknown. Treatment indicated: approximately nine-day PBMC culture with coronavirus spike peptide pools or control peptides (ViraFEST assay). Collection of the unexposed donor's CD4+ T cells took place before the COVID-19 pandemic (2011-2018). Once obtained from cultured CD4+ T cells, the DNA was sequenced using the Oncomine TCR Beta short-read assay. MiXCR, applied by TCRdb to the PCR reads, yields one record per CDR3 protein. In the table there are nearly 4,500 distinct CDR3 sequences, around 30% of which are singletons. The sequencing sample was made of CD4+ T cells from blood, cultured in vitro. Every receptor here comes from a human donor in good health.

This clonotype was detected only a few times. The chain combines TRBV2 with TRBJ1-2, with D tentatively TRBD1 (6 bases). Trimming cost V 3 bases and J 7 bases, with 15 bases left between them. Germline CDR1 reads SNHLY; CDR2 reads FYNNEI. The length of the CDR3 is 14 residues. CDR3 nucleotides: TGTGCCAGCAGTGAGGGCCAGGGGATGGGTGGCTACACCTTC. Encoded protein: CASSEGQGMGGYTF.

The table lists this clonotype with a few counts. At one end, the junction sequence differs from germline, possibly due to a read error. V and J are TRBV5-4 and TRBJ1-2; possibly TRBD1 for D (5 bases). The CDR3 has 15 residues. Germline CDR1 is SGHNT and CDR2 is YYREEE (reference sequence). Written as DNA, the CDR3 is TGTGCCAGCAGCTTGGAGGGACTGGGGGTATATGGCTACACCTTT. The encoded protein is CASSLEGLGVYGYTF.

This clonotype was observed a handful of times. This chain joins TRBV28 and TRBJ2-7; TRBD1 matches 7 bases. The germline CDR1 and CDR2 sequences are MDHEN and SYDVKM. This CDR3 comprises 15 residues. The ends lost 8 bases at V and 0 bases at J; junction bases unmatched: 10. CDR3 coding DNA: TGTGCCAGCGGAAGTGGACAGGCGAGCTCCTACGAGCAGTACTTC. Translation gives CASGSGQASSYEQYF.

This clonotype was seen only a few times. This chain links TRBV28 with TRBJ1-6; TRBD1 matches 8 bases. V shed 5 bases, J shed 10 bases, and the junction held 10 bases outside the gene matches. The germline V gene has CDR1 MDHEN and CDR2 SYDVKM. The CDR3 runs 15 residues. CDR3 in amino acids: CASSPRTGIRSPLHF. The CDR3 DNA sequence: TGTGCCAGCAGTCCGCGGACAGGGATAAGATCACCCCTCCACTTT. The whole variable domain, filled in from reference TRBV28 and TRBJ1-6, reads DVKVTQSSRYLVKRTGEKVFLECVQDMDHENMFWYRQDPGLGLRLIYFSYDVKMKEKGDIPEGYSVSREKKERFSLILESASTNQTSMYLCASSPRTGIRSPLHFGNGTRLTVT.

The chain couples TRBV4-1 to TRBJ1-5, with D hard to call. V shed 4 bases and J shed 0 bases, with 10 bases lying between them. This CDR3 region has 15 residues. Germline CDR1 is MGHRA and CDR2 is YSYEKL. The CDR3 spells CASSPQRYSNQPQHF. CDR3 DNA sequence: TGCGCCAGCAGCCCCCAGAGATATAGCAATCAGCCCCAGCATTTT.

The rearrangement joins TRBV28 to TRBJ2-7; the match to TRBD1 covers 8 bases. The CDR3 runs to 13 residues. Unmatched junction bases numbered 3, after V lost 5 bases and J lost 3 bases. The germline V gene encodes CDR1 MDHEN and CDR2 SYDVKM. DNA for the CDR3: TGTGCCAGCAGTAGCGGACAGGGCTACGAGCAGTACTTC. Protein sequence: CASSSGQGYEQYF.

The V call is TRBV10-3, the J call TRBJ2-2, with D maybe TRBD2 (6 bases). V lost 10 bases, J lost 0 bases, and 15 bases lay in between. Germline V CDR1 and CDR2: ENHRY, SYGVKD. The CDR3 extends over 15 amino acids. CDR3 sequence reads: CATEQAGPNTGELFF. CDR3 DNA: TGTGCCACAGAGCAGGCGGGGCCGAACACCGGGGAGCTGTTTTTT.

With respect to this clonotype: One junction end does not reproduce the germline sequence, and a read error may be involved. The rearrangement uses TRBV28 and TRBJ2-7; TRBD1 matches 8 bases. The germline gives CDR1 MDHEN, CDR2 SYDVKM. The CDR3 is 14 residues long. The CDR3 coding sequence is TGTGCCAGCAGTTTTGGGACAGGAGGCTACGAGCAGCACTTC. It translates to CASSFGTGGYEQHF.

The chain uses TRBV28 and TRBJ2-3; 9 positions match TRBD1. The V and J ends lost 8 bases and 4 bases, in that order; junction bases with no gene match: 4. The CDR3 has 13 residues. The V gene's germline CDR1 is MDHEN and CDR2 SYDVKM. CDR3 nucleotides: TGTGCCAGCGGGGACAGGGCCCCAGATACGCAGTATTTT. This gives the protein CASGDRAPDTQYF.

Only a few counts were recorded for this clonotype. The chain joins TRBV24-1 to TRBJ2-5, with D possibly TRBD1 on 5 matching bases. This CDR3 contains 12 residues. V gave up 5 bases and J gave up 5 bases, with 8 bases separating them. Germline CDR1 reads KGHDR; CDR2 reads SFDVKD. CDR3 DNA: TGTGCCACCAGTGCAGGGTTGGAGACCCAGTACTTC. Protein: CATSAGLETQYF.

The chain links TRBV20-1 to TRBJ2-1, with TRBD1 matching over 10 bases. CDR3 length equals 15 residues. Germline CDR1 is DFQATT and CDR2 is SNEGSKA (reference sequence). With 6 bases clipped from V and 9 bases from J, the junction kept 14 bases outside the gene matches. CDR3 sequence: CSAPHFGQGGREQFF. CDR3 DNA sequence: TGCAGTGCCCCACACTTCGGACAGGGGGGACGTGAGCAGTTCTTC.

In its sample, this clonotype was seen a few times. This chain uses TRBV6-1 with TRBJ2-1; D is ambiguous. The CDR3 loop spans 12 amino acids. Trimming took 2 bases from V and 3 from J, leaving 2 bases between them. Germline assignment: CDR1 MNHNS and CDR2 SASEGT. The chain's CDR3 is CASSERYNEQFF. The CDR3 nucleotides are TGTGCCAGCAGTGAACGCTACAATGAGCAGTTCTTC.

The chain couples TRBV30 to TRBJ1-5; a weak D match, TRBD1 (6 bases). This CDR3 is built from 16 residues. V was trimmed by 3 bases and J by 7 bases, leaving 22 bases between them. Per germline, CDR1 GTSNPN and CDR2 SVGIG (reference sequence). The chain's CDR3 is CAWSLPTGTSGQPQHF. DNA for the CDR3: TGTGCCTGGAGCCTACCAACCGGGACATCCGGGCAGCCCCAGCATTTT.

A word on this clonotype: One end of the junction varies from germline; a read error may be responsible. The genes are TRBV6-2 or TRBV6-3 and TRBJ1-2, with 7 bases matching TRBD1. CDR1 is MNHEY, CDR2 SVGEGT, per germline. The CDR3 is made up of 14 amino acids. In DNA, the CDR3 is TGTACCAGCAGCCTCAGGGGGTTTAACTATGGCTACACCTTC. It encodes CTSSLRGFNYGYTF.

This clonotype was picked up a small number of times. The chain has TRBV7-8 and TRBJ1-2; the D is unclear. The CDR3 contains 15 residues. The V and J ends lost 1 base and 8 bases respectively, with 17 bases between them. Germline V gene sequence: CDR1 SGHVS, CDR2 FQNEAQ. The CDR3 region has the DNA TGTGCCAGCAGCTTAGGTCCTGGAGGATTGGAGGGCTACACCTTC. It encodes CASSLGPGGLEGYTF.

The V and J genes are TRBV29-1 and TRBJ2-5; D is perhaps TRBD1 or TRBD2 (5 bases each). The CDR3 is 14 amino acids. The V gene's germline CDR1 is SQVTM and CDR2 ANQGSEA. Trimming stripped 4 bases from V and 2 bases from J, with 14 bases between. The CDR3 coding sequence is TGCAGCGTTGTCGGGACCGCCCTTCAAGAGACCCAGTACTTC. As protein: CSVVGTALQETQYF. Supplemented by reference TRBV29-1 and TRBJ2-5, the full variable domain reads SAVISQKPSRDICQRGTSLTIQCQVDSQVTMMFWYRQQPGQSLTLIATANQGSEATYESGFVIDKFPISRPNLTFSTLTVSNMSPEDSSIYLCSVVGTALQETQYFGPGTRLLVL.

J is TRBJ2-1 and V is TRBV15, with 7 bases lining up with TRBD2. The CDR3 loop spans 17 amino acids. V shed 0 bases and J 1 base; nucleotides not matched to a gene: 6. Germline-derived CDR1 and CDR2 are LNHNV and YYDKDF (reference sequence). CDR3 region: CATSRDRSGPSYNEQFF. The CDR3 DNA is TGTGCCACCAGCAGAGACCGTAGCGGGCCTTCCTACAATGAGCAGTTCTTC.

This chain links TRBV2 with TRBJ2-7; no firm D call. The CDR3 is made up of 13 amino acids. Germline lookup yields CDR1 SNHLY and CDR2 FYNNEI. V gave up 5 bases and J gave up 1 base, with 9 bases separating them. CDR3 in DNA: TGTGCCAGCAGTCTGCCTCTATCCTACGAGCAGTACTTC. Translation gives CASSLPLSYEQYF.

This clonotype turned up a few times. The chain combines TRBV12-3 or TRBV12-4 with TRBJ1-2, with 8 bases matching TRBD1. J lost 5 bases, V lost 4 bases, and 6 bases had no gene match. The CDR3 has 14 amino acids. CDR3 nucleotide sequence: TGTGCCAGCAGTTGGACAGGGAACGTATATGGCTACACCTTC. It codes for CASSWTGNVYGYTF.

The chain joins TRBV9 to TRBJ2-5; TRBD2 matches at 10 bases. Germline loops: CDR1 SGDLS, CDR2 YYNGEE. The CDR3 consists of 16 residues. With V trimmed by 1 base and J by 4 bases, 7 bases remained unmatched. CDR3 region: CASSVFGSGGPETQYF. CDR3 DNA sequence: TGTGCCAGCAGCGTATTTGGTAGCGGGGGGCCAGAGACCCAGTACTTC. Using reference TRBV9 and TRBJ2-5 for the parts outside the CDR3, the full variable domain is DSGVTQTPKHLITATGQRVTLRCSPRSGDLSVYWYQQSLDQGLQFLIQYYNGEERAKGNILERFSAQQFPDLHSELNLSSLELGDSALYFCASSVFGSGGPETQYFGPGTRLLVL.

This clonotype turned up a few times. This rearrangement joins TRBV7-8 to TRBJ2-5, with 10 bases that match TRBD2. Germline-derived CDR1 and CDR2 are SGHVS and FQNEAQ. With V trimmed by 5 bases and J by 1 base, 10 bases remained unmatched. The CDR3 is 17 amino acids. This chain's CDR3 is CASSQDLAGGIQETQYF. Written as DNA, the CDR3 is TGTGCCAGCAGCCAAGACTTAGCGGGGGGCATCCAAGAGACCCAGTACTTC.

This sequence joins TRBV18 and TRBJ1-1; D remains unclear. CDR1 and CDR2 (germline): KGHSH, LQKENI. V gave up 2 bases and J gave up 0 bases, with 13 bases separating them. The CDR3 has 16 residues. CDR3 protein: CASSPLTGRLNTEAFF. In DNA, the CDR3 is TGTGCCAGCTCACCATTGACCGGGCGGTTGAACACTGAAGCTTTCTTT. Drawing the rest from reference TRBV18 and TRBJ1-1, the complete variable domain is NAGVMQNPRHLVRRRGQEARLRCSPMKGHSHVYWYRQLPEEGLKFMVYLQKENIIDESGMPKERFSAEFPKEGPSILRIQQVVRGDSAAYFCASSPLTGRLNTEAFFGQGTRLTVV.

The chain employs TRBV15 and TRBJ1-3; 8 positions agree with TRBD1. The CDR3 is made up of 14 amino acids. Germline CDR1 reads LNHNV; CDR2 reads YYDKDF (reference sequence). Unmatched junction bases numbered 0, after V lost 3 bases and J lost 2 bases. CDR3 bases: TGTGCCACCAGCAGGACAGGGGCTGGAAACACCATATATTTT. Amino acid sequence: CATSRTGAGNTIYF.

This clonotype was counted once. The chain couples TRBV19 to TRBJ2-7, with 9 bases matching TRBD1. Germline V gene lookup returns CDR1 LNHDA and CDR2 SQIVND (reference sequence). The CDR3 sequence is 12 residues long. Losses at the gene ends were 10 bases for V and 5 bases for J; bases not matched to a gene: 6. CDR3 loop: CATGQGKNEQYF. CDR3 in DNA: TGTGCCACCGGACAGGGGAAGAACGAGCAGTACTTC.

The rearrangement links TRBV30 to TRBJ1-2; maybe TRBD1 (5 bases). The V gene lost 4 bases and the J gene lost 2 bases, with 14 bases spanning the gap. Germline V gene lookup returns CDR1 GTSNPN and CDR2 SVGIG (reference sequence). The CDR3 is 14 amino acids. The CDR3 bases are TGTGCCTGGACTCTCCCCGGGACGAACTATGGCTACACCTTC. It is translated as CAWTLPGTNYGYTF.

V and J are TRBV24-1 and TRBJ2-3, with D perhaps TRBD2 (5 bases). This CDR3 has 14 amino acids. V lost 8 bases, J lost 3 bases, and 14 bases lay in between. The V gene's germline CDR1 is KGHDR and CDR2 SFDVKD. The chain's CDR3 is CATTPGGVTDTQYF. Written as DNA, the CDR3 is TGTGCCACCACCCCAGGAGGAGTAACAGATACGCAGTATTTT.

The gene calls are TRBV6-1 and TRBJ2-7; either TRBD1 or TRBD2 may supply D (5 bases each). Germline V CDR1 and CDR2: MNHNS, SASEGT. The CDR3 has 12 residues. V was cut by 7 bases and J by 5 bases, with 12 bases left in between. CDR3 in DNA: TGTGCCAGCACGAGACGGGGCGACGAGCAGTACTTC. Amino acids: CASTRRGDEQYF.

The chain has TRBV28 and TRBJ1-2; the D gene is possibly TRBD1 (5 bases). V lost 6 bases, J lost 4 bases, and 12 bases lay in between. This CDR3 has 13 amino acids. The germline CDR1 and CDR2 sequences are MDHEN and SYDVKM. As DNA, the CDR3 is TGTGCCAGCAGGTTAACAGGCTCCTATGGCTACACCTTC. Amino acids: CASRLTGSYGYTF.

This clonotype is labeled medium-sized (0.01 to 0.1%). The CDR3 here is CASSSWTESGMRDTF. In DNA form, the CDR3 reads TGTGCCAGCAGTTCCTGGACAGAGAGCGGTATGAGGGACACCTTC. The V gene is TRBV6-2 or TRBV6-3, the J gene TRBJ1-2, with a possible D match to TRBD1 (6 bases). Germline-derived CDR1 and CDR2 are MNHEY and SVGEGT. The CDR3 totals 15 residues. The ends were cut back, 4 bases at V and 12 bases at J, with 24 bases in the middle.

This clonotype was counted between two and nine times. The chain has TRBV7-3 and TRBJ1-5; D is ambiguous. Trimming removed 0 bases from V and 5 bases from J, with 5 bases in between. CDR1 and CDR2 from the germline V gene are SGHTA and FQGTGA. CDR3 size: 13 residues. The CDR3: CASSLTGDQPQHF. CDR3 in DNA: TGTGCCAGCAGCTTAACTGGCGATCAGCCCCAGCATTTT.